This T cell receptor beta chain was recorded in a study of cytomegalovirus exposure and HLA in healthy donors. Whole-study context: According to later analysis, the same platform produced the approximately 120 validation and under 750 first-cohort repertoires.

Sequenced by immunoSEQ multiplex PCR; TCRdb stores in-frame clones only, minus some. This table holds some 340,000 clones, 87% found once. Trimming shortened V by 3 bases and J by 2 bases, and 11 bases separated the two germline ends. This CDR3 comprises 14 residues. Germline CDR1 reads KGHSH; CDR2 reads LQKENI. This clone was seen a handful of times. Sequenced input: PBMCs. The chain couples TRBV18 to TRBJ2-7; a weak D match, TRBD1 (5 bases). This receptor was obtained from a woman aged 25 to 39 in good health and CMV-seropositive. CDR3 amino acids: CASSPPTGAYEQYF. Here the CDR3 DNA reads TGTGCCAGCTCACCCCCTACAGGAGCCTACGAGCAGTACTTC.